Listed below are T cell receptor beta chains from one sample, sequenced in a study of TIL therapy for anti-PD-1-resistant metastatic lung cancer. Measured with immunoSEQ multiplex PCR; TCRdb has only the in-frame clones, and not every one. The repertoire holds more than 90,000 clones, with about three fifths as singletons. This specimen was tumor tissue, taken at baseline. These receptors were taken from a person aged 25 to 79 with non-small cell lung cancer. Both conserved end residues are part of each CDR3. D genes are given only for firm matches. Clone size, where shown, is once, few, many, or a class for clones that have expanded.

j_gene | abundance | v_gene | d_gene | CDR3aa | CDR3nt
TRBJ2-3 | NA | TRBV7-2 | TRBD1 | CASRLQGASTDTQYF | TGTGCCAGCAGGCTCCAGGGGGCAAGCACAGATACGCAGTATTTT
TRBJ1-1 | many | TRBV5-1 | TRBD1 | CASSYDARRTGYTEAFF | TGCGCCAGCAGCTACGATGCCCGTAGGACAGGTTACACTGAAGCTTTCTTT
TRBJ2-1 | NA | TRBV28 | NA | CASSRGRASINEQFF | TGTGCCAGCAGTCGAGGCAGGGCCTCCATCAATGAGCAGTTCTTC
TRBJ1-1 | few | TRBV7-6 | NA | CASSLAQGNTEAFF | TGTGCCAGCAGCTTAGCGCAGGGTAACACTGAAGCTTTCTTT
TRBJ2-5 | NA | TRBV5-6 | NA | CASSFVSTGGGWETQYF | TGTGCCAGCAGCTTTGTGTCGACGGGGGGCGGTTGGGAGACCCAGTACTTC
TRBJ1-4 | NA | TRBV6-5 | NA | CASSYGKLFF | TGTGCCAGCAGTTACGGAAAACTGTTTTTT
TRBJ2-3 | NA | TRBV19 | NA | CASSMLTDTQYF | TGTGCCAGTAGTATGTTGACAGATACGCAGTATTTT
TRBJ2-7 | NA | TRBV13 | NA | CASSLSRRGRYEQYF | TGTGCCAGCAGCCTGAGCCGGCGGGGGCGGTACGAGCAGTACTTC
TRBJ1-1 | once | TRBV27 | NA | CASSPGRVNTEAFF | TGTGCCAGCAGCCCTGGTAGAGTGAACACTGAAGCTTTCTTT
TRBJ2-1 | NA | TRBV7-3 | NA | CASSSPTGDEQFF | TGTGCCAGCAGCTCACCGACGGGGGATGAGCAGTTCTTC
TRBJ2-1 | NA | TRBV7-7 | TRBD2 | CASSPGTSGNNEQFF | TGTGCTAGCAGCCCAGGGACTAGCGGGAACAATGAGCAGTTCTTC
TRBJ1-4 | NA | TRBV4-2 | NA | CASSPLGGTNEKLFF | TGTGCCAGCAGCCCACTAGGGGGGACTAATGAAAAACTGTTTTTT
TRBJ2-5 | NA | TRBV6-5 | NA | CASAPGSRQETQYF | TGTGCCAGCGCCCCCGGCAGCCGCCAAGAGACCCAGTACTTC
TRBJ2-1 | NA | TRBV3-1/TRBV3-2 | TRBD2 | CASSRPTALAGFDEQFF | TGTGCCAGCAGCCGCCCGACTGCACTAGCGGGGTTCGATGAGCAGTTCTTC
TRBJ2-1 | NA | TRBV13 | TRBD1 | CASSLVLRDRWFF | TGTGCCAGCAGCTTAGTGCTCCGGGACAGGTGGTTCTTC